One and the same sample provided the 27 T cell receptor beta chains below, sequenced in a study of Ad26.COV2.S vaccination and SARS-CoV-2 variants. The treatment: 15 to 20 received Ad26.COV2.S at low or high dose, single or two shots; roughly five received placebo; per-sample allocation not given. Repertoires come from day 63 after the first vaccine or placebo injection. TCRdb's copy holds only in-frame clones and misses some; the assay was immunoSEQ multiplex PCR. The table has around 400,000 clones, around nine tenths seen once. This specimen consisted of peripheral blood, obtained in a trial of Ad26.COV2.S vaccine versus placebo. These receptors originate from a person aged 18 to 59 who received the Ad26.COV2.S COVID-19 vaccine or a placebo.

This clone came up a few times. The chain is built from TRBV11-2 and TRBJ1-3; no firm D call. V lost 6 bases and J 2 bases, leaving 5 bases between the germline ends. CDR1 SGHAT and CDR2 FQNNGV come from the germline V gene. CDR3 size: 12 residues. Written as DNA, the CDR3 is TGTGCCAGCAGATTGACTGGAAACACCATATATTTT. Residues: CASRLTGNTIYF.

The chain recombines TRBV12-5 with TRBJ2-4; D is undetermined. V lost 3 bases to trimming and J lost 0 bases, with 9 bases between them. Germline V gives CDR1 LGHNT, CDR2 FRNRAP. The CDR3 is 15 residues long. CDR3 coding DNA: TGTGCTAGTGGTTTATCAGGATTAGCCAAAAACATTCAGTACTTC. Protein sequence: CASGLSGLAKNIQYF.

The J gene is TRBJ1-2, the V gene TRBV19; D is unclear. V was clipped by 7 bases and J by 2 bases, with 11 bases between them. CDR1 and CDR2 (germline): LNHDA, SQIVND (reference sequence). CDR3 length equals 13 residues. The CDR3 spells CASNPGPNYGYTF. The CDR3 DNA reads TGTGCCAGTAACCCAGGCCCAAACTATGGCTACACCTTC.

The rearrangement uses TRBV29-1 and TRBJ1-1, with D perhaps matching TRBD1 (6 bases). CDR1 and CDR2 from the germline V gene are SQVTM and ANQGSEA. V was pared by 4 bases and J by 0 bases, with 15 bases between. This CDR3 contains 15 residues. The CDR3 loop is CSVGYSGVMNTEAFF. The CDR3 bases are TGCAGCGTTGGGTACTCAGGGGTAATGAACACTGAAGCTTTCTTT.

The sample holds one count of this clone. V gene TRBV28 combines with J gene TRBJ2-7; D tentatively reads TRBD1 or TRBD2 (5 bases each). The V gene's germline CDR1 is MDHEN and CDR2 SYDVKM. The V end was cut by 7 bases, the J end by 0 bases, with 13 bases between. The CDR3 length is 14 residues. DNA of the CDR3: TGTGCCAGCACCCCGGGACGGAACTCCTACGAGCAGTACTTC. It translates to CASTPGRNSYEQYF.

This chain joins TRBV3-1 (or the pseudogene TRBV3-2) and TRBJ2-1, with 8 positions matching TRBD1. Germline loops: CDR1 LGHDT, CDR2 YNNKEL (reference sequence). Trimming took 3 bases from V and 3 from J; bases not matched to a gene: 4. This CDR3 has 15 amino acids. The CDR3 loop is CASSQGTGLYNEQFF. The DNA for the CDR3 is TGTGCCAGCAGCCAGGGGACAGGCCTCTACAATGAGCAGTTCTTC.

This clone showed up just once. This rearrangement joins TRBV2 to TRBJ2-7; D remains ambiguous. CDR3 size: 13 residues. V was pared by 4 bases and J by 3 bases, with 10 bases between. From germline, CDR1 is SNHLY and CDR2 FYNNEI. CDR3 loop: CASSVRPIYEQYF. In DNA form, the CDR3 reads TGTGCCAGCAGTGTGAGACCCATCTACGAGCAGTACTTC.

The chain recombines TRBV21-1 with TRBJ1-1; no DNA check was done on the table's D call, TRBD1. TRBV21-1 is described as a pseudogene. The CDR3 is 15 amino acids. CDR3 DNA: TGTGCCAGCAGCAGAGCAGGGGTTTTTTGTTCTGAAGCTTTCTTT. Its protein is CASSRAGVFCSEAFF.

The chain recombines TRBV6-5 with TRBJ2-5; weak D call: TRBD1 (5 bases). CDR3 length: 14 amino acids. Deletions cut 6 bases from V and 5 bases from J, with 16 bases between. Germline CDR1 is MNHEY and CDR2 is SVGAGI. Here the CDR3 DNA reads TGTGCCAGCAGCTCCCCGGGTCCAGGGGAGACCCAGTACTTC. This codes for CASSSPGPGETQYF.

The chain has TRBV19 and TRBJ2-6; 7 nucleotides line up with TRBD1. V trimming: 10 bases; J trimming: 2 bases; junction bases outside the gene matches: 8. This CDR3 is built from 15 residues. Germline V gene sequence: CDR1 LNHDA, CDR2 SQIVND (reference sequence). The CDR3 protein is CATTGVSAGANVLTF. CDR3 coding DNA: TGTGCCACTACAGGGGTGTCGGCTGGGGCCAACGTCCTGACTTTC.

This rearrangement joins TRBV7-9 to TRBJ2-1; 10 nucleotides line up with TRBD2. V lost 7 bases and J lost 7; bases outside the gene matches: 4. From germline, CDR1 is SEHNR and CDR2 FQNEAQ (reference sequence). CDR3 size: 13 residues. CDR3 region: CASNLAGANEQFF. CDR3 coding DNA: TGTGCCAGCAATCTAGCGGGAGCGAATGAGCAGTTCTTC. The full variable domain, its missing parts supplied by reference TRBV7-9 and TRBJ2-1, is DTGVSQNPRHKITKRGQNVTFRCDPISEHNRLYWYRQTLGQGPEFLTYFQNEAQLEKSRLLSDRFSAERPKGSFSTLEIQRTEQGDSAMYLCASNLAGANEQFFGPGTRLTVL.

CDR3: CATSRDLTGGGLELFF. In DNA, the CDR3 is TGTGCCACCAGCAGAGATCTTACAGGGGGCGGCTTGGAACTGTTTTTT. V is TRBV15 and J is TRBJ1-4, with 9 nucleotides matching TRBD1. V was clipped by 0 bases and J by 12 bases; unmatched bases: 11. Germline CDR1 is LNHNV and CDR2 is YYDKDF (reference sequence). CDR3 length equals 16 residues.

V and J are TRBV18 and TRBJ2-7, with 11 bases matching TRBD2. CDR1 KGHSH and CDR2 LQKENI come from the germline V gene. Trimming removed 6 bases from V and 2 bases from J; junction bases left unmatched: 0. There are 13 residues in the CDR3. CDR3 sequence: CASSGLAAYEQYF. In nucleotides, the CDR3 is TGTGCCAGCTCGGGACTAGCGGCCTACGAGCAGTACTTC.

This sequence joins TRBV5-5 and TRBJ2-7; tentatively, D is TRBD2 (5 bases). The CDR3 runs to 15 residues. V was trimmed by 0 bases and J by 4 bases, leaving 14 bases between them. CDR1 is SGHKS and CDR2 is YYEKEE in the germline V gene (reference sequence). CDR3 bases: TGTGCCAGCAGCTTGGCCGGAGTAGCGAGTTACGAGCAGTACTTC. It specifies CASSLAGVASYEQYF. Using reference TRBV5-5 and TRBJ2-7 for the parts outside the CDR3, the full variable domain is DAGVTQSPTHLIKTRGQQVTLRCSPISGHKSVSWYQQVLGQGPQFIFQYYEKEERGRGNFPDRFSARQFPNYSSELNVNALLLGDSALYLCASSLAGVASYEQYFGPGTRLTVT.

The sample holds a few counts of this clone. The rearrangement uses TRBV27 and TRBJ1-5, with 7 nucleotides matching TRBD1. V was pared by 5 bases and J by 4 bases, with 2 bases of the junction left unmatched. Germline lookup yields CDR1 MNHEY and CDR2 SMNVEV (reference sequence). This CDR3 comprises 13 residues. The CDR3 DNA reads as TGTGCCAGCAGTCGACAGGGAAATCAGCCCCAGCATTTT. Its protein is CASSRQGNQPQHF.

The chain couples TRBV14 to TRBJ2-7, with D possibly being TRBD2 (6 bases). The CDR3 runs 16 residues. The V and J ends lost 0 bases and 3 bases respectively, with 15 bases between them. Germline lookup yields CDR1 SGHDN and CDR2 FVKESK. CDR3: CASSQDQGGMFYEQYF. Written as DNA, the CDR3 is TGTGCCAGCAGCCAAGATCAGGGCGGGATGTTCTACGAGCAGTACTTC.

This chain uses TRBV7-8 with TRBJ2-1, with TRBD2 matching over 8 bases. This CDR3 region has 15 residues. The junction had 9 bases not matched to a gene; V was cut back by 9 bases and J by 2 bases. CDR1 is SGHVS, CDR2 FQNEAQ, per germline. The CDR3 DNA follows: TGTGCCAGTGATGAGCGGGAGCCCCCCTACAATGAGCAGTTCTTC. Encoded protein: CASDEREPPYNEQFF.

The chain couples TRBV6-2 or TRBV6-3 to TRBJ2-3, with D hard to call. Looked up from germline, CDR1 is MNHEY and CDR2 is SVGEGT. Trimming left V 0 bases short and J 2 bases short, with 15 bases between. The CDR3 sequence is 17 residues long. For the CDR3, the DNA is TGTGCCAGCAGTTACTCGAGTAAGGGCGGCAACACAGATACGCAGTATTTT. Its translation: CASSYSSKGGNTDTQYF.

The gene calls are TRBV4-2 and TRBJ2-2; 10 bases are a match to TRBD2. The CDR3 runs 16 residues. J gave up 2 bases and V 4 bases, and 4 bases lay outside the gene matches. Germline-derived CDR1 and CDR2 are LGHNA and YNFKEQ. The CDR3 here is CASSPGLADNTGELFF. The CDR3, as DNA: TGTGCCAGCAGCCCAGGACTAGCGGACAACACCGGGGAGCTGTTTTTT.

This rearrangement joins TRBV7-2 to TRBJ2-7; the D gene could be TRBD1 or TRBD2 (5 bases each). There are 16 residues in the CDR3. Between the trimmed V and J ends, which lost 5 bases and 3 bases, there was a span of 20 bases. The V gene's germline CDR1 is SGHTA and CDR2 FQGNSA. CDR3 sequence (DNA): TGTGCCAGCAGCCCTTACGGGGCAGGATTTCTCTACGAGCAGTACTTC. This codes for CASSPYGAGFLYEQYF. Full variable domain (outside the CDR3, taken from reference TRBV7-2 and TRBJ2-7): GAGVSQSPSNKVTEKGKDVELRCDPISGHTALYWYRQSLGQGLEFLIYFQGNSAPDKSGLPSDRFSAERTGGSVSTLTIQRTQQEDSAVYLCASSPYGAGFLYEQYFGPGTRLTVT.

The chain combines TRBV7-6 with TRBJ2-4, with D maybe TRBD2 (5 bases). Germline CDR1 reads SGHVS; CDR2 reads FNYEAQ. This CDR3 spans 16 amino acids. Trimming took 2 bases from V and 2 from J, leaving 13 bases between them. CDR3 nucleotide sequence: TGTGCCAGCAGCTTAACGGACTCCTTATCCAAAAACATTCAGTACTTC. Translating it yields CASSLTDSLSKNIQYF.

The gene calls are TRBV5-1 and TRBJ2-6; either TRBD1 or TRBD2 may supply D (5 bases each). The CDR3 is 18 residues long. Between the trimmed V and J ends, which lost 4 bases and 3 bases, there was a span of 20 bases. Germline CDR1 and CDR2: SGHRS and YFSETQ. The CDR3, as DNA: TGCGCCAGCAGCAGTAACCGGGACGGGAACGATGGGGCCAACGTCCTGACTTTC. It yields the protein CASSSNRDGNDGANVLTF.

This rearrangement joins TRBV6-5 to TRBJ2-3; TRBD2 agrees at 9 bases. The V segment lost 5 bases and the J segment 2 bases; nucleotides outside the gene matches: 5. The CDR3 loop spans 15 amino acids. In germline, CDR1 is MNHEY, CDR2 SVGAGI. CDR3 in DNA: TGTGCCAGCAGTCGTAGCGGGAGATACACAGATACGCAGTATTTT. Amino acids: CASSRSGRYTDTQYF.

The DNA of the CDR3 is TGTGCCAGCAGCGCGCACAGGAACACTGAAGCTTTCTTT. Translating it yields CASSAHRNTEAFF. V is TRBV14 and J is TRBJ1-1; D is ambiguous. This CDR3 region has 13 residues. Germline V gives CDR1 SGHDN, CDR2 FVKESK. The V end was cut by 5 bases, the J end by 1 base, with 8 bases between. The full variable domain, rest sourced from reference TRBV14 and TRBJ1-1, is EAGVTQFPSHSVIEKGQTVTLRCDPISGHDNLYWYRRVMGKEIKFLLHFVKESKQDESGMPNNRFLAERTGGTYSTLKVQPAELEDSGVYFCASSAHRNTEAFFGQGTRLTVV.

J is TRBJ1-6 and V is TRBV4-1; TRBD1 matches 9 bases. Germline V CDR1 and CDR2: MGHRA, YSYEKL. V shed 4 bases, J shed 4 bases, and the junction held 8 bases outside the gene matches. The CDR3 consists of 17 residues. The CDR3 region is CASSPNIGTGYNSPLHF. The CDR3 DNA sequence: TGCGCCAGCAGCCCAAACATCGGGACAGGGTATAATTCACCCCTCCACTTT.

The chain combines TRBV19 with TRBJ2-7; D unresolved. This CDR3 contains 12 residues. Germline V gives CDR1 LNHDA, CDR2 SQIVND (reference sequence). Trimming took off 4 bases at V and 5 bases at J, with 9 bases between the two ends. The CDR3 spells CASSTARDEQYF. The CDR3 region has the DNA TGTGCCAGTAGTACCGCTCGTGACGAGCAGTACTTC. Variable domain in full (rest from reference TRBV19 and TRBJ2-7): DGGITQSPKYLFRKEGQNVTLSCEQNLNHDAMYWYRQDPGQGLRLIYYSQIVNDFQKGDIAEGYSVSREKKESFPLTVTSAQKNPTAFYLCASSTARDEQYFGPGTRLTVT.

This rearrangement joins TRBV10-3 to TRBJ2-7, with no clear D. Between the trimmed V and J ends, which lost 4 bases and 3 bases, there was a span of 10 bases. CDR1 and CDR2 from the germline V gene are ENHRY and SYGVKD. The CDR3 contains 13 residues. CDR3 sequence (DNA): TGTGCCATCAGTGCCACGTCCCTCTACGAGCAGTACTTC. This gives the protein CAISATSLYEQYF.